The 32 T cell receptor beta chains reported below all come from one sample, sequenced in a study of regulatory T cells in long-lasting Graves disease. Time point given: newly diagnosed GD, antithyroid drugs for less than 3 months. Generation of the TCR library employed RNA extracted from PBMCs. Arm-PCR of CDR3 regions and iRepertoire HTBI primers were used to build TCR beta libraries. Each CDR3 protein gets one entry after TCRdb re-called the multiplex PCR reads with MiXCR. The data hold 600,000 to 650,000 distinct CDR3 sequences, with roughly 15% observed a single time. These data were also filed under a second study, of T cells in Graves' hyperthyroidism and ophthalmopathy.

Here the sequenced sample was peripheral blood mononuclear cells (PBMCs), taken at new diagnosis, from a patient treated with antithyroid drugs. The source of these receptors is a woman in her 30s with Graves disease.

This clonotype appeared many times. The chain combines TRBV7-8 with TRBJ1-5; 9 positions agree with TRBD1. The junction had 11 bases not matched to a gene; V was cut back by 4 bases and J by 1 base. The CDR3 is made up of 18 amino acids. Germline CDR1 and CDR2: SGHVS and FQNEAQ. The CDR3 region is CASSSQGAGFLSNQPQHF. Written as DNA, the CDR3 is TGTGCCAGCAGCTCACAGGGGGCGGGCTTCCTCAGCAATCAGCCCCAGCATTTT.

In this sample, this clonotype turned up a few times. The V and J genes are TRBV5-1 and TRBJ2-1, with D unresolved. Germline CDR1 and CDR2: SGHRS and YFSETQ. V lost 0 bases and J lost 0, with 10 bases in between. The CDR3 extends over 16 amino acids. The CDR3 here is CASSLDRVSSYNEQFF. The CDR3 nucleotides are TGCGCCAGCAGCTTGGATAGGGTTAGCTCCTACAATGAGCAGTTCTTC.

This clonotype has a handful of counts. J is TRBJ2-3 and V is TRBV9, with 8 bases that match TRBD1. The CDR3 is 16 amino acids. In germline, CDR1 is SGDLS, CDR2 YYNGEE. With 4 bases clipped from V and 2 bases from J, the junction kept 9 bases outside the gene matches. The CDR3: CASSRTGQGLTDTQYF. The DNA for the CDR3 is TGTGCCAGCAGCCGGACCGGACAGGGTCTCACAGATACGCAGTATTTT.

This clonotype appeared many times. This sequence joins TRBV6-1 and TRBJ2-5; the D gene is possibly TRBD2 (7 bases). Germline V gene data show CDR1 as MNHNS and CDR2 as SASEGT. This CDR3 is 16 amino acids long. Between the trimmed V and J ends, which lost 5 bases and 5 bases, there was a span of 21 bases. In DNA form, the CDR3 reads TGTGCCAGCAGTCAAGGGGCGGGGGCGGGAAGGGAGACCCAGTACTTC. This encodes CASSQGAGAGRETQYF.

This clonotype was observed a handful of times. The chain employs TRBV19 and TRBJ2-1, with TRBD1 matching 7 bases. In germline, CDR1 is LNHDA, CDR2 SQIVND (reference sequence). There are 16 residues in the CDR3. V lost 5 bases, J lost 8 bases, and 15 bases stayed unmatched. CDR3 residues: CASSWGWQGVGDEQFF. CDR3 sequence (DNA): TGTGCCAGTAGTTGGGGGTGGCAGGGGGTTGGCGATGAGCAGTTCTTC.

This clonotype has a count of ten or more. This sequence joins TRBV24-1 and TRBJ2-2; tentative D call: TRBD1 (5 bases). Germline lookup yields CDR1 KGHDR and CDR2 SFDVKD. V lost 3 bases and J lost 2, with 9 bases in between. The CDR3 length is 15 residues. Here the CDR3 reads CATSDLQGNTGELFF. The CDR3 DNA follows: TGTGCCACCAGTGATCTCCAGGGAAACACCGGGGAGCTGTTTTTT.

This chain connects TRBV5-1 to TRBJ2-7; 9 bases align to TRBD2. The germline V gene encodes CDR1 SGHRS and CDR2 YFSETQ. This CDR3 has 14 residues. V lost 0 bases to trimming and J lost 6 bases; unmatched junction nucleotides: 4. CDR3 region: CASSLVLAGSEQYF. The CDR3 coding sequence is TGCGCCAGCAGCTTGGTTCTAGCGGGGTCCGAGCAGTACTTC.

There are many counts of this clonotype. The chain carries TRBV7-9 and TRBJ2-4; D is perhaps TRBD1 or TRBD2 (5 bases each). CDR3 length: 15 amino acids. CDR1 is SEHNR and CDR2 is FQNEAQ in the germline V gene (reference sequence). Trimming removed 5 bases from V and 7 bases from J, with 18 bases in between. The CDR3 DNA reads TGTGCCAGCAGCCTACTCACCTCGGGACGGAACATTCAGTACTTC. Protein: CASSLLTSGRNIQYF.

There are a few counts of this clonotype. The CDR3 region has the DNA TGTGCCACGAATTCAGGGGTGAACACTGAAGCTTTCTTT. Amino acids: CATNSGVNTEAFF. The V gene is TRBV6-1, the J gene TRBJ1-1, with D tentatively TRBD1 (6 bases). From germline, CDR1 is MNHNS and CDR2 SASEGT. Trimming removed 10 bases at V and 0 bases at J, with 12 bases between. The CDR3 consists of 13 residues.

This rearrangement joins TRBV9 to TRBJ2-3; 13 nucleotides align to TRBD2. The J segment lost 0 bases and the V segment lost 0 bases, leaving 4 bases of the junction unmatched. This CDR3 spans 18 amino acids. Per germline, CDR1 SGDLS and CDR2 YYNGEE. CDR3 amino acids: CASSVARTSGSSTDTQYF. The CDR3 DNA follows: TGTGCCAGCAGCGTAGCTCGGACTAGCGGGAGTAGCACAGATACGCAGTATTTT. The variable domain in full, with the rest retrieved from reference TRBV9 and TRBJ2-3, is DSGVTQTPKHLITATGQRVTLRCSPRSGDLSVYWYQQSLDQGLQFLIQYYNGEERAKGNILERFSAQQFPDLHSELNLSSLELGDSALYFCASSVARTSGSSTDTQYFGPGTRLTVL.

This clonotype was recorded at least ten times. This rearrangement joins TRBV20-1 to TRBJ1-5; maybe TRBD1 (5 bases). Per germline, CDR1 DFQATT and CDR2 SNEGSKA (reference sequence). The length of the CDR3 is 14 residues. Trimming left V 7 bases short and J 0 bases short, with 13 bases between. The CDR3 sequence: CSVDRAYSNQPQHF. The CDR3 DNA reads TGCAGTGTTGACAGAGCCTATAGCAATCAGCCCCAGCATTTT.

This chain joins TRBV3-1 and TRBJ2-1; D is unresolved. The CDR3 sequence is 12 residues long. With 3 bases removed from V and 10 bases from J, the gap between germline ends came to 10 bases. Germline V gene data show CDR1 as LGHDT and CDR2 as YNNKEL (reference sequence). Written as DNA, the CDR3 is TGTGCCAGCAGCCAGGCGGAACAGGAGCAGTTCTTC. This translates into CASSQAEQEQFF.

This clonotype was seen at least ten times. The J gene is TRBJ1-2, the V gene TRBV27; TRBD1 matches 8 bases. Trimming at V came to 1 base and at J to 7 bases, leaving 2 bases not matched to a gene. CDR3 size: 13 residues. Germline loops: CDR1 MNHEY, CDR2 SMNVEV (reference sequence). The CDR3 DNA sequence: TGTGCCAGCAGTTTATTGACAGGGGCTGGCTACACCTTC. It is translated as CASSLLTGAGYTF.

This clonotype came up many times. The rearrangement links TRBV5-1 to TRBJ1-1; the match to TRBD1 covers 7 bases. The germline gives CDR1 SGHRS, CDR2 YFSETQ. The CDR3 totals 12 residues. The V gene end was trimmed by 0 bases and the J gene end by 7 bases; junction bases not matched to a gene: 0. Written as DNA, the CDR3 is TGCGCCAGCAGCTTGGACAGGGGTGAAGCTTTCTTT. It codes for CASSLDRGEAFF.

The sample holds a few counts of this clonotype. The V gene is TRBV19, the J gene TRBJ2-7, with 10 nucleotides matching TRBD1. Germline values: CDR1 LNHDA, CDR2 SQIVND (reference sequence). This CDR3 spans 15 amino acids. Trimming removed 3 bases from V and 2 bases from J; junction bases left unmatched: 4. Here the CDR3 reads CASSMPGQGTYEQYF. CDR3 nucleotides: TGTGCCAGTAGTATGCCGGGACAGGGGACCTACGAGCAGTACTTC.

This clonotype was picked up a small number of times. The J gene is TRBJ2-7, the V gene TRBV9; 9 bases line up with TRBD1. This CDR3 is 13 amino acids long. Germline CDR1 is SGDLS and CDR2 is YYNGEE. V was pared by 2 bases and J by 5 bases, with 2 bases of the junction left unmatched. CDR3 sequence reads: CASSVGQGHEQYF. The CDR3 coding sequence is TGTGCCAGCAGCGTGGGACAGGGCCACGAGCAGTACTTC.

The genes are TRBV11-3 and TRBJ2-5; TRBD1 aligns across 9 bases. The junction had 8 bases not matched to a gene; V was cut back by 5 bases and J by 4 bases. The length of the CDR3 is 15 residues. Germline V CDR1 and CDR2: SGHNT, YENEEA. The CDR3 DNA reads TGTGCCAGCAGCCCCGGGACAGGGCCCCGAGAGACCCAGTACTTC. Its protein is CASSPGTGPRETQYF.

The rearrangement joins TRBV3-1 to TRBJ1-1; no clear D gene. CDR1 is LGHDT, CDR2 YNNKEL, per germline (reference sequence). The CDR3 has 12 residues. The ends were cut back, 2 bases at V and 5 bases at J, with 6 bases in the middle. The CDR3 reads CASSQLFTEAFF. The CDR3 DNA sequence: TGTGCCAGCAGCCAATTGTTTACTGAAGCTTTCTTT.

The CDR3: CASSGGGTLTDTQYF. Written as DNA, the CDR3 is TGCGCCAGCTCGGGGGGAGGAACTCTCACAGATACGCAGTATTTT. J is TRBJ2-3 and V is TRBV5-1; 7 bases fit TRBD2. This CDR3 region has 15 residues. Trimming took 7 bases from V and 2 from J; bases not matched to a gene: 10. Germline V lookup: CDR1 SGHRS, CDR2 YFSETQ.

The chain carries TRBV5-1 and TRBJ1-4; 7 bases fit TRBD1. The V gene's germline CDR1 is SGHRS and CDR2 YFSETQ. Losses at the gene ends were 4 bases for V and 6 bases for J; bases not matched to a gene: 9. The CDR3 runs to 15 residues. The CDR3 spells CASSPLRGRDEKLFF. CDR3 bases: TGCGCCAGCAGCCCACTTAGGGGGCGCGATGAAAAACTGTTTTTT.

This clonotype appeared many times. The chain carries TRBV27 and TRBJ2-1, with TRBD2 matching over 14 bases. The CDR3 length is 20 residues. In germline, CDR1 is MNHEY, CDR2 SMNVEV (reference sequence). V lost 3 bases, J lost 7 bases, and 17 bases stayed unmatched. The CDR3 is CASSFRPGGGLAGEVNEQFF. CDR3 nucleotides: TGTGCCAGCAGTTTCCGCCCGGGCGGGGGACTAGCGGGAGAGGTGAATGAGCAGTTCTTC.

This clonotype showed up many times. This chain joins TRBV7-2 and TRBJ2-3; TRBD2 matches at 11 bases. The germline V gene has CDR1 SGHTA and CDR2 FQGNSA. Trimming took 5 bases from V and 5 from J; bases not matched to a gene: 6. CDR3 size: 15 residues. CDR3 DNA sequence: TGTGCCAGCAGCCAGACTAGCGGGGTCCGAGATACGCAGTATTTT. This encodes CASSQTSGVRDTQYF.

This clonotype was detected ten times or more. The chain uses TRBV7-8 and TRBJ1-5; the match to TRBD1 covers 9 bases. Germline lookup yields CDR1 SGHVS and CDR2 FQNEAQ. This CDR3 contains 15 residues. V shed 5 bases, J shed 4 bases, and the junction held 6 bases outside the gene matches. The CDR3 reads CASSLLGQGNQPQHF. Here the CDR3 DNA reads TGTGCCAGCAGCCTCCTCGGACAGGGGAATCAGCCCCAGCATTTT.

This clonotype has a single count. A much bigger clone sits one base away, suggesting this may be a read error. This sequence joins TRBV29-1 and TRBJ1-4; 7 bases are a match to TRBD1. CDR1 and CDR2 (germline): SQVTM, ANQGSEA. The CDR3 loop spans 14 amino acids. The DNA for the CDR3 is TGCGGCGTTGTAGAGGGGGCGACTAATGAAAAACTGTTTTTT. Its translation: CGVVEGATNEKLFF. Based on the CDR3 plus reference TRBV29-1 and TRBJ1-4, the full variable domain is SAVISQKPSRDICQRGTSLTIQCQVDSQVTMMFWYRQQPGQSLTLIATANQGSEATYESGFVIDKFPISRPNLTFSTLTVSNMSPEDSSIYLCGVVEGATNEKLFFGSGTQLSVL.

This clonotype was counted between two and nine times. The rearrangement joins TRBV27 to TRBJ2-1; 7 nucleotides line up with TRBD2. The V and J ends lost 2 bases and 0 bases, in that order; junction bases with no gene match: 4. The CDR3 extends over 16 amino acids. CDR1 and CDR2 (germline): MNHEY, SMNVEV (reference sequence). The CDR3 nucleotides read TGTGCCAGCAGTTTAATAGCGGGTGTCTCCTACAATGAGCAGTTCTTC. This gives the protein CASSLIAGVSYNEQFF.

This clonotype was seen ten or more times. J is TRBJ1-1 and V is TRBV3-1; a possible D gene is TRBD1 (5 bases). The germline V and J ends were trimmed by 5 bases and 1 base, with 17 bases remaining between them. The CDR3 runs 16 residues. Germline values: CDR1 LGHDT, CDR2 YNNKEL (reference sequence). The CDR3 reads CASSSRDRSPNTEAFF. The CDR3 DNA reads as TGTGCCAGCAGCTCGCGGGACCGCTCCCCGAACACTGAAGCTTTCTTT.

This clonotype was seen repeatedly, ten times or more. This chain links TRBV11-2 with TRBJ2-1, with D uncertain. The V and J ends lost 1 base and 12 bases respectively, with 13 bases between them. The CDR3 contains 13 residues. Germline assignment: CDR1 SGHAT and CDR2 FQNNGV. The DNA of the CDR3 is TGTGCCAGCAGCTTAGCAGGTACAATGACGCAGTTCTTC. It is translated as CASSLAGTMTQFF.

The CDR3: CASSPWSVRSYNEQFF. For the CDR3, the DNA is TGTGCCAGCAGCCCCTGGTCGGTGAGGTCCTACAATGAGCAGTTCTTC. This chain links TRBV11-2 with TRBJ2-1, with D uncertain. CDR1 and CDR2 from the germline V gene are SGHAT and FQNNGV. This CDR3 is 16 amino acids long. V was shortened by 5 bases and J by 1 base, with 15 bases between the two germline ends.

The sample holds many counts of this clonotype. The V call is TRBV11-3, the J call TRBJ1-1; 11 bases align to TRBD1. Germline values: CDR1 SGHNT, CDR2 YENEEA. The CDR3 extends over 14 amino acids. Germline trimming cut 3 bases from V and 5 bases from J; bases unmatched to any gene: 2. The CDR3 here is CASSLGQGETEAFF. The CDR3 DNA is TGTGCCAGCAGCTTGGGACAGGGGGAAACTGAAGCTTTCTTT. Full variable domain (rest looked up from reference TRBV11-3 and TRBJ1-1): EAGVVQSPRYKIIEKKQPVAFWCNPISGHNTLYWYLQNLGQGPELLIRYENEEAVDDSQLPKDRFSAERLKGVDSTLKIQPAELGDSAVYLCASSLGQGETEAFFGQGTRLTVV.

This clonotype came up a few times. The CDR3 bases are TGTGCCAGCAGCCAAGGCCGGGATACTACGCAGCAGTACTTC. This codes for CASSQGRDTTQQYF. The rearrangement uses TRBV9 and TRBJ2-7; possible D gene TRBD2, 5 bases. Trimming left V 4 bases short and J 8 bases short, with 19 bases between. This CDR3 is 14 amino acids long. Germline lookup yields CDR1 SGDLS and CDR2 YYNGEE.

This clonotype came up many times. The chain employs TRBV5-1 and TRBJ2-2; D unresolved. This CDR3 contains 14 residues. From germline, CDR1 is SGHRS and CDR2 YFSETQ. Trimming took off 3 bases at V and 2 bases at J, with 8 bases between the two ends. CDR3 sequence reads: CASSSGENTGELFF. CDR3 bases: TGCGCCAGCAGCTCTGGGGAAAACACCGGGGAGCTGTTTTTT.

This clonotype showed up many times. The V and J genes are TRBV20-1 and TRBJ2-3; D remains unclear. This CDR3 has 10 residues. V was shortened by 6 bases and J by 7 bases, with 8 bases between the two germline ends. Per the germline V gene, CDR1 is DFQATT and CDR2 is SNEGSKA (reference sequence). CDR3 in DNA: TGCAGTGCGCTCCTCTATACGCAGTATTTT. It yields the protein CSALLYTQYF.